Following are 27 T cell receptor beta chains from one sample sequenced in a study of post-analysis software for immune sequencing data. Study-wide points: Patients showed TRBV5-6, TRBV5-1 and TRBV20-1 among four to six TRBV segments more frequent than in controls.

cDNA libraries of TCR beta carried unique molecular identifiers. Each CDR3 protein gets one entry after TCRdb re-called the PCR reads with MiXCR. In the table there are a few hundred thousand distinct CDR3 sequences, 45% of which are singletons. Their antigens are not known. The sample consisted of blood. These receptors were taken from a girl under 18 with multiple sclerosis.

This chain's CDR3 is CASSPSWGRDEQYF. Written as DNA, the CDR3 is TGTGCCAGCAGCCCTAGCTGGGGTAGGGACGAGCAGTACTTC. J is TRBJ2-7 and V is TRBV9; possibly TRBD2 for D (5 bases). This CDR3 is built from 14 residues. Trimming left V 4 bases short and J 5 bases short, with 16 bases between. Per germline, CDR1 SGDLS and CDR2 YYNGEE.

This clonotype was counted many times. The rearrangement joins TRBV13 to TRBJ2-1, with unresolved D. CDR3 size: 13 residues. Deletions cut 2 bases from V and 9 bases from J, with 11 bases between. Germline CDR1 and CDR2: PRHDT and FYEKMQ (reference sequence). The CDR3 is CASSLSLEREQFF. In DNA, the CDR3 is TGTGCCAGCAGCTTATCCCTAGAGCGTGAGCAGTTCTTC.

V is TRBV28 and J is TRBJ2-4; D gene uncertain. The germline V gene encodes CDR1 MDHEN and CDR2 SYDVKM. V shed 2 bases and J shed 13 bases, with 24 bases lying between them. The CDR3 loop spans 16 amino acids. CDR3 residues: CASSLGVGRPPYGQYF. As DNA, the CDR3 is TGTGCCAGCAGTTTAGGGGTGGGCAGGCCTCCCTACGGGCAGTACTTC.

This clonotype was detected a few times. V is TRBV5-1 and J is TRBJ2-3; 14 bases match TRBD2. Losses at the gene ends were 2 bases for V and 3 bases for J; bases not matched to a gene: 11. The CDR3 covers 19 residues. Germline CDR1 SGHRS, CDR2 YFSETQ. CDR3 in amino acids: CASSFQPGLAGVSTDTQYF. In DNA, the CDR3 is TGCGCCAGCAGCTTCCAACCGGGACTAGCGGGAGTATCGACAGATACGCAGTATTTT.

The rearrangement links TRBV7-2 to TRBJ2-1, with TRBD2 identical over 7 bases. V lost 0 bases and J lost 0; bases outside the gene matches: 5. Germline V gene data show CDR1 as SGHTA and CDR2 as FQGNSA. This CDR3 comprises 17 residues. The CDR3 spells CASSLAAGVISYNEQFF. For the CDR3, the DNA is TGTGCCAGCAGCTTAGCTGCGGGAGTTATCTCCTACAATGAGCAGTTCTTC.

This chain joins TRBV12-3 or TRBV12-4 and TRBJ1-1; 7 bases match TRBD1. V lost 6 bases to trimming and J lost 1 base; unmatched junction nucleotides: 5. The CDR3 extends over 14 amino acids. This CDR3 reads CASRLRGGNTEAFF. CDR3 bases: TGTGCCAGCAGGCTCAGGGGGGGGAACACTGAAGCTTTCTTT.

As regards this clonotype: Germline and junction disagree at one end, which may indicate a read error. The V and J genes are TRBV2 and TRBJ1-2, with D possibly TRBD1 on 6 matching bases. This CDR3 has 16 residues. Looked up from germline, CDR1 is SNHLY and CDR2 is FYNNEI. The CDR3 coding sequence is TGTGCCGGCAGCCGAAGCCCGCGAACAGGGTCTCTCGGCTACACCTTC. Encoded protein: CAGSRSPRTGSLGYTF.

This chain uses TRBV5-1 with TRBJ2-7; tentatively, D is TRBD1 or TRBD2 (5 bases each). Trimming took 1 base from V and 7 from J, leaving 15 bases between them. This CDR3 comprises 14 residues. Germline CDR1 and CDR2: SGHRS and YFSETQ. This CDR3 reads CASSLPLGVAEQYF. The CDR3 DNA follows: TGCGCCAGCAGCTTGCCATTGGGGGTAGCTGAGCAGTACTTC.

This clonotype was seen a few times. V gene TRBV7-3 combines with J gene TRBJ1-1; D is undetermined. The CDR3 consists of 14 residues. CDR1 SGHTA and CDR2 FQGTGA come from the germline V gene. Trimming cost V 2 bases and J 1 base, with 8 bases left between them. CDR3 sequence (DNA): TGTGCCAGCAGCTTATTTCCAGAGAACACTGAAGCTTTCTTT. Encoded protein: CASSLFPENTEAFF.

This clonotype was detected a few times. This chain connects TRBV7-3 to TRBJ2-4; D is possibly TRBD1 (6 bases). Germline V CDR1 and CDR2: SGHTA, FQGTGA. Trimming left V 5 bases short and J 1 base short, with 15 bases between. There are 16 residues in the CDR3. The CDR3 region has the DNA TGTGCCAGCAGCCCCGGACAGATTCTGGCCAAAAACATTCAGTACTTC. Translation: CASSPGQILAKNIQYF.

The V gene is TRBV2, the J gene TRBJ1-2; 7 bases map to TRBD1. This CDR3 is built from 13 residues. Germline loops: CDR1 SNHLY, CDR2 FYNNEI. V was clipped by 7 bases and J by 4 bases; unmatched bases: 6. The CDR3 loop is CASNGQESYGYTF. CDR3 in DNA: TGTGCCAGCAATGGACAGGAGAGCTATGGCTACACCTTC.

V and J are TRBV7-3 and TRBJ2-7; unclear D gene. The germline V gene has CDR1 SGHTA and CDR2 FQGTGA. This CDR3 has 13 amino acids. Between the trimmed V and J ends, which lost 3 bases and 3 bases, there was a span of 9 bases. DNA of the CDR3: TGTGCCAGCAGCTTTGGCTACCACTACGAGCAGTACTTC. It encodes CASSFGYHYEQYF.

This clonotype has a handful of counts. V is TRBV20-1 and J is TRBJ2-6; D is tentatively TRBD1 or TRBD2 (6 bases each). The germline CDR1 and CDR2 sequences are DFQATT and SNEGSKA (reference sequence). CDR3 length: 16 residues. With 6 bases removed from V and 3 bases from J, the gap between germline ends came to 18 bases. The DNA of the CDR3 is TGCAGTGCCCCCGACTCGGGGGCTGGTGGGGCCAACGTCCTGACTTTC. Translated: CSAPDSGAGGANVLTF.

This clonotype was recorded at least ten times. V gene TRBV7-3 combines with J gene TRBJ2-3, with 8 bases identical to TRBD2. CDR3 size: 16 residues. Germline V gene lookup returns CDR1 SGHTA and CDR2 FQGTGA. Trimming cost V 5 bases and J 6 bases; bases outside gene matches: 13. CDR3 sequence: CASSPRASGQSDTQYF. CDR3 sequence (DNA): TGTGCCAGCAGCCCGCGGGCTAGCGGGCAATCGGATACGCAGTATTTT. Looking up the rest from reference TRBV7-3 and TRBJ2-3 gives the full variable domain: GAGVSQTPSNKVTEKGKYVELRCDPISGHTALYWYRQSLGQGPEFLIYFQGTGAADDSGLPNDRFFAVRPEGSVSTLKIQRTERGDSAVYLCASSPRASGQSDTQYFGPGTRLTVL.

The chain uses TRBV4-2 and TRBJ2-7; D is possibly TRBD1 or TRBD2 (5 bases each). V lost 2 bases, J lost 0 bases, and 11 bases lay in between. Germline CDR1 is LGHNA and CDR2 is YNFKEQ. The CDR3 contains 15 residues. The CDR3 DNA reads TGTGCCAGCAGCCAACGGGGCGTGAGCTCCTACGAGCAGTACTTC. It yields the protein CASSQRGVSSYEQYF.

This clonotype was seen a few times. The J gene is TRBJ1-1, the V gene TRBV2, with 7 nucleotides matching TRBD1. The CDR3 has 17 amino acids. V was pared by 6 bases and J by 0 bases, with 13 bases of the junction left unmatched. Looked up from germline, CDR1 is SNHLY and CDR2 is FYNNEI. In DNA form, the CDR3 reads TGTGCCAGCAGGCCACCGGACAGGCGAAACATGAACACTGAAGCTTTCTTT. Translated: CASRPPDRRNMNTEAFF.

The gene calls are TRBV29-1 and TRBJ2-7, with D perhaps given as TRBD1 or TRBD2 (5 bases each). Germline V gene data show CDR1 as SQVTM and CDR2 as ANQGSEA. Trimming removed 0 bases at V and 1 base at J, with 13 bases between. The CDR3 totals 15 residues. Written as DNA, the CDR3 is TGCAGCGTTGAAGAGATTGACAGAGGGTCCTACGAGCAGTACTTC. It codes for CSVEEIDRGSYEQYF.

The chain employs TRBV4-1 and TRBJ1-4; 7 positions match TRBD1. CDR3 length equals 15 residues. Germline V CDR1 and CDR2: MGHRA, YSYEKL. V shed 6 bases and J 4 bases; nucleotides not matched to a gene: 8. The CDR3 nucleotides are TGCGCCAGCAGATTAGCGGGACAGCGTAATGAAAAACTGTTTTTT. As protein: CASRLAGQRNEKLFF.

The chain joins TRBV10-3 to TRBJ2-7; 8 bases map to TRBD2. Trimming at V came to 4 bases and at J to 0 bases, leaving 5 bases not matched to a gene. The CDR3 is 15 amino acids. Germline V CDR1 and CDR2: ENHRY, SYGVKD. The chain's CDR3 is CAISGGGQSSYEQYF. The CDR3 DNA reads TGTGCCATCAGTGGCGGGGGGCAGAGCTCCTACGAGCAGTACTTC.

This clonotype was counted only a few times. The CDR3 protein is CSVPIAGAVTDTQYF. The CDR3 coding sequence is TGCAGTGTTCCTATAGCGGGAGCGGTCACAGATACGCAGTATTTT. The chain joins TRBV20-1 to TRBJ2-3, with TRBD2 identical over 9 bases. The CDR3 covers 15 residues. Germline V gene data show CDR1 as DFQATT and CDR2 as SNEGSKA (reference sequence). V shed 7 bases, J shed 2 bases, and the junction held 10 bases outside the gene matches.

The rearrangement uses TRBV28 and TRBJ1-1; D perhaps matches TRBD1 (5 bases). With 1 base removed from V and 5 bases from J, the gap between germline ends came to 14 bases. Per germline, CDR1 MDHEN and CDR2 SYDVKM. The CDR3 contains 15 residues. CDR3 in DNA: TGTGCCAGCAGTTTATCTGGCGGGGGGGAGACTGAAGCTTTCTTT. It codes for CASSLSGGGETEAFF.

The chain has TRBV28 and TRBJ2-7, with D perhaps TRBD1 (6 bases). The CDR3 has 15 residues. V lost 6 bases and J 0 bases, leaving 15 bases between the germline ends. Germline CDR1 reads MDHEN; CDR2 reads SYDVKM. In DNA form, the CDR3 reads TGTGCCAGCAGGCCACAGGGATGGGGCTCCTACGAGCAGTACTTC. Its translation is CASRPQGWGSYEQYF.

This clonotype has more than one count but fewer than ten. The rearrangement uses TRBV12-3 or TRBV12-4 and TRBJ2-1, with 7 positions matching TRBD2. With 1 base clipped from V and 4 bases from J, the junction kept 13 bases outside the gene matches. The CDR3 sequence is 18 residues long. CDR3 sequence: CASSLDRWASGSYNEQFF. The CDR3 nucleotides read TGTGCCAGCAGTTTAGACCGTTGGGCTAGCGGTAGTTACAATGAGCAGTTCTTC.

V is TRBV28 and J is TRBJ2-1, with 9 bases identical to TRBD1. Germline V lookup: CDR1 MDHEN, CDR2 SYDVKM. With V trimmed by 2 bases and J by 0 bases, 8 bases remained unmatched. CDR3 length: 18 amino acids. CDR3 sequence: CASSLTQGAQSSYNEQFF. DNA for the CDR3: TGTGCCAGCAGTTTAACACAGGGGGCTCAGAGCTCCTACAATGAGCAGTTCTTC.

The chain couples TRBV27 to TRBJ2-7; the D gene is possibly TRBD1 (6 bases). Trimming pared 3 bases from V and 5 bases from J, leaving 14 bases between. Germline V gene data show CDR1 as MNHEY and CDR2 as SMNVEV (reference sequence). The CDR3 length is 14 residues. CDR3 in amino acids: CASSFLGQGNEQYF. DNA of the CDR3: TGTGCCAGCAGTTTCCTAGGGCAGGGGAACGAGCAGTACTTC.

The CDR3 sequence is CSARTPISGKTKNIQYF. CDR3 bases: TGCAGTGCTAGGACGCCGATTAGCGGGAAAACCAAAAACATTCAGTACTTC. The chain combines TRBV20-1 with TRBJ2-4, with 8 nucleotides matching TRBD2. Trimming cost V 3 bases and J 2 bases; bases outside gene matches: 12. This CDR3 has 17 amino acids. Germline V gene data show CDR1 as DFQATT and CDR2 as SNEGSKA (reference sequence).

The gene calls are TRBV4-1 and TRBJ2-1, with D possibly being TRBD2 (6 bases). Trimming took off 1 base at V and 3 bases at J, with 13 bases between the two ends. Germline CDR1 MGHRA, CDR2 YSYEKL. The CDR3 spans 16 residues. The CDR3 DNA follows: TGCGCCAGCAGCCAAGGCAGCGGGTCGCTCTACAATGAGCAGTTCTTC. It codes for CASSQGSGSLYNEQFF.